Below are 3 T cell receptor beta chains sequenced from a single sample in a study of identical twins. TCRdb used MiXCR to reprocess the 5' RACE reads, holding one entry per CDR3 protein. This sample yields 350,000 or so distinct CDR3 sequences, of which roughly an eighth are seen a single time; 7.2% belongs to the top ten. These same data were also listed under a study on yellow fever vaccine responses in identical twins.

Material: CD8+ T cells sorted from blood. Receptors were obtained from a woman between 18 and 29 years old in good health.

This clonotype was detected a few times. The rearrangement joins TRBV6-1 to TRBJ2-3; a possible D gene is TRBD1 (8 bases). The CDR3 length is 17 residues. The germline V and J ends were trimmed by 6 bases and 4 bases, with 23 bases remaining between them. Germline V gives CDR1 MNHNS, CDR2 SASEGT. In DNA form, the CDR3 reads TGTGCCAGCAGCGCCAAGGGAGGGGGACAGGCCCCAGATACGCAGTATTTT. It codes for CASSAKGGGQAPDTQYF.

The V gene is TRBV20-1, the J gene TRBJ2-7; 11 bases match TRBD2. Germline CDR1 is DFQATT and CDR2 is SNEGSKA (reference sequence). This CDR3 region has 13 residues. Trimming at V came to 7 bases and at J to 4 bases, leaving 6 bases not matched to a gene. The CDR3 loop is CSVTTSGSYEQYF. For the CDR3, the DNA is TGCAGTGTCACCACTAGCGGGAGTTACGAGCAGTACTTC.

This clonotype came up many times. The chain combines TRBV19 with TRBJ2-7, with 9 bases matching TRBD1. Germline CDR1 and CDR2: LNHDA and SQIVND (reference sequence). The V and J ends lost 5 bases and 2 bases, in that order; junction bases with no gene match: 7. The length of the CDR3 is 15 residues. The CDR3 DNA reads TGTGCCAGTAGTGCCGGGACAGGGAGGGCCTACGAGCAGTACGTC. It encodes CASSAGTGRAYEQYV.